This TCR beta chain originates from a study of blood T cells in healthy people across ages. There are 14 residues in the CDR3. Losses at the gene ends were 3 bases for V and 1 base for J; bases not matched to a gene: 2. Germline loops: CDR1 DFQATT, CDR2 SNEGSKA (reference sequence). This clonotype is a singleton in its sample. Through a sample-barcoded 5' primer and a J-beta primer mix, a second PCR was run for about 6 to 11 cycles. Each CDR3 protein gets one entry after TCRdb re-called the 5' RACE reads with MiXCR. Among about 1.5 million distinct CDR3 sequences listed, approximately 42% were seen once.

The chain employs TRBV20-1 and TRBJ2-2; 7 nucleotides agree with TRBD2. What was sequenced was blood. This sequence originates from a woman aged 18-35 years in good health. CDR3 sequence (DNA): TGCAGTGCTAGGGCTAGCGGGAACACCGGGGAGCTGTTTTTT. Encoded protein: CSARASGNTGELFF.